This is a list of T cell receptor beta chains from one sample in a study of T cell responses to AZD1222 COVID-19 vaccine. Repertoires were generated with immunoSEQ multiplex PCR, while TCRdb's copy carries only in-frame clones and drops some. The table includes about 200,000 clones, 93% detected once. Sample: peripheral blood, taken 28 days after the second AZD1222 dose. The receptors were gathered from an adult who received the AZD1222 COVID-19 vaccine. Each CDR3 is given with its conserved first and last residue. A D gene is named only where the DNA matches it firmly.

v_call	d_call	j_call	cdr3_aa	cdr3_nt
TRBV7-6	NA	TRBJ1-5	CASSLADSYQPQHF	TGTGCCAGCAGCTTAGCTGACAGTTATCAGCCCCAGCATTTT
TRBV2	NA	TRBJ2-5	CASSEGEVETQYF	TGTGCCAGCAGTGAGGGGGAGGTAGAGACCCAGTACTTC
TRBV7-3	NA	TRBJ2-3	CASSRVVSQGNSPDTQYF	TGTGCCAGCAGCCGGGTTGTTTCACAGGGTAACAGCCCAGATACGCAGTATTTT
TRBV19	TRBD1	TRBJ1-6	CASSLGQGNSPLHF	TGTGCCAGTAGCCTAGGACAGGGTAATTCACCCCTCCACTTT
TRBV6-2/TRBV6-3	TRBD2	TRBJ2-1	CASSLAGGFEQFF	TGTGCCAGCAGTCTAGCGGGGGGCTTTGAGCAGTTCTTC
TRBV9	TRBD2	TRBJ2-1	CASTQWLAGSEQFF	TGTGCCAGCACTCAATGGCTAGCGGGTAGTGAGCAGTTCTTC
TRBV20-1	NA	TRBJ2-3	CSAIYLSAQYF	TGCAGTGCAATCTACCTCTCGGCGCAGTATTTT
TRBV5-6	TRBD1	TRBJ1-2	CASSLDRVIDGYTF	TGTGCCAGCAGCCTAGACAGGGTTATAGATGGCTACACCTTC
TRBV30	TRBD1	TRBJ1-6	CAWTVQGLAPLHF	TGTGCCTGGACCGTACAGGGGCTAGCACCCCTCCACTTT
TRBV5-1	NA	TRBJ1-2	CASSLDVGYGYTF	TGCGCCAGCAGCTTGGACGTGGGCTATGGCTACACCTTC
TRBV25-1	TRBD2	TRBJ2-4	CASSESGEGRNIQYF	TGTGCCAGCAGTGAATCCGGGGAGGGTAGAAACATTCAGTACTTC
TRBV18	NA	TRBJ1-5	CASSIKTSSNQPQHF	TGTGCCAGCTCAATAAAGACATCTAGCAATCAGCCCCAGCATTTT
TRBV6-2/TRBV6-3	NA	TRBJ1-3	CASSYSTASGNTIYF	TGTGCCAGCAGTTACTCGACGGCCTCTGGAAACACCATATATTTT
TRBV27	NA	TRBJ1-4	CASSFQGSTSNEKLFF	TGTGCCAGCAGTTTTCAGGGATCAACAAGTAATGAAAAACTGTTTTTT
TRBV9	TRBD2	TRBJ2-3	CASGIAGGQGDTQYF	TGTGCCAGCGGTATAGCGGGGGGGCAAGGAGATACGCAGTATTTT
TRBV29-1	TRBD1	TRBJ1-4	CSVENRETGGLSGKLFF	TGCAGCGTTGAAAACAGGGAGACAGGGGGGCTATCCGGAAAACTGTTTTTT
TRBV5-1	TRBD1	TRBJ1-2	CASRIRTGGDYGYTF	TGCGCCAGCAGGATAAGGACAGGTGGGGACTATGGCTACACCTTC
TRBV6-1	TRBD1	TRBJ1-5	CASSEEALDRVWNQPQHF	TGTGCCAGCAGTGAAGAGGCCCTAGACAGGGTATGGAATCAGCCCCAGCATTTT
TRBV24-1	NA	TRBJ1-5	CATSDYRTNQPQHF	TGTGCCACCAGTGATTACAGGACGAATCAGCCCCAGCATTTT
TRBV29-1	NA	TRBJ1-1	CSVEATPTEAFF	TGCAGCGTTGAGGCTACCCCCACTGAAGCTTTCTTT
TRBV3-1/TRBV3-2	NA	TRBJ2-3	CASSHSVQGTDTQYF	TGTGCCAGCAGCCATAGCGTCCAGGGCACAGATACGCAGTATTTT
TRBV5-6	NA	TRBJ1-3	CASSVYPMVGGSSGNTIYF	TGTGCCAGCAGCGTTTATCCCATGGTCGGCGGCAGCTCTGGAAACACCATATATTTT
TRBV7-2	NA	TRBJ1-3	CASSLDDPLSGNTIYF	TGTGCCAGCAGCTTAGATGACCCTCTCTCTGGAAACACCATATATTTT